A selection of T cell receptor beta chains follows, all from one sample in a study of blood T cell repertoires in COVID-19. Sequencing was performed with immunoSEQ multiplex PCR; in TCRdb, only in-frame clones are kept and a portion is missing. Here the sample spans 230,000 or so clones, roughly 88% being singletons. The sample taken for sequencing was PBMCs or T cells enriched from blood (not recorded which). The receptors come from a woman aged 35 to 49 with acute COVID-19. CDR3s include the opening cysteine and the closing phenylalanine or tryptophan. D genes are given only for firm matches. Size is stated for part of the rows, as once, few or many counts, or as a class when the clone is expanded.

CDR3 protein: CASSQAITADQETQYF
CDR3 DNA: TGTGCCAGCAGCCAAGCGATCACCGCAGACCAAGAGACCCAGTACTTC
CDR3 length: 16
V gene: TRBV3-1/TRBV3-2
J gene: TRBJ2-5
clone size: few
D gene: NA

CDR3 protein: CASRGQGANYGYTF
CDR3 DNA: TGCGCCAGCCGAGGACAGGGAGCTAACTATGGCTACACCTTC
CDR3 length: 14
V gene: TRBV5-1
J gene: TRBJ1-2
clone size: NA
D gene: TRBD1

CDR3 protein: CAWSPLGQGVANYGYTF
CDR3 DNA: TGTGCCTGGAGCCCCCTGGGACAGGGGGTAGCTAACTATGGCTACACCTTC
CDR3 length: 17
V gene: TRBV30
J gene: TRBJ1-2
clone size: NA
D gene: TRBD1

CDR3 protein: CASSLSRSVSYNEQFF
CDR3 DNA: TGTGCCAGCAGTTTATCGAGATCGGTGTCCTACAATGAGCAGTTCTTC
CDR3 length: 16
V gene: TRBV27
J gene: TRBJ2-1
clone size: NA
D gene: NA

CDR3 protein: CASSIDHGSSYNSPLHF
CDR3 DNA: TGTGCCAGTAGTATAGATCACGGGAGCTCCTATAATTCACCCCTCCACTTT
CDR3 length: 17
V gene: TRBV19
J gene: TRBJ1-6
clone size: NA
D gene: NA

CDR3 protein: CASSSISANTGELFF
CDR3 DNA: TGCGCCAGCAGCTCGATTAGCGCGAACACCGGGGAGCTGTTTTTT
CDR3 length: 15
V gene: TRBV5-1
J gene: TRBJ2-2
clone size: NA
D gene: NA

CDR3 protein: CASSLTGEQFF
CDR3 DNA: TGTGCCAGCAGCTTGACAGGGGAGCAGTTCTTC
CDR3 length: 11
V gene: TRBV2
J gene: TRBJ2-1
clone size: NA
D gene: TRBD1

CDR3 protein: CASSVGGMSYNEQFF
CDR3 DNA: TGTGCCAGCAGCGTAGGCGGGATGTCCTACAATGAGCAGTTCTTC
CDR3 length: 15
V gene: TRBV9
J gene: TRBJ2-1
clone size: NA
D gene: NA

CDR3 protein: CASSEGGDNYGYTF
CDR3 DNA: TGTGCCAGCAGTGAGGGGGGAGATAACTATGGCTACACCTTC
CDR3 length: 14
V gene: TRBV25-1
J gene: TRBJ1-2
clone size: NA
D gene: NA

CDR3 protein: CASSQSGTGREKLFF
CDR3 DNA: TGTGCCAGCAGCCAATCCGGGACAGGGAGGGAAAAACTGTTTTTT
CDR3 length: 15
V gene: TRBV14
J gene: TRBJ1-4
clone size: NA
D gene: TRBD1

CDR3 protein: CASSTPGLAINEQFF
CDR3 DNA: TGTGCCAGCAGCACACCGGGACTAGCGATCAATGAGCAGTTCTTC
CDR3 length: 15
V gene: TRBV5-6
J gene: TRBJ2-1
clone size: NA
D gene: TRBD2

CDR3 protein: CASGRSNYEQYF
CDR3 DNA: TGTGCCAGCGGGCGTTCGAACTACGAGCAGTACTTC
CDR3 length: 12
V gene: TRBV6-5
J gene: TRBJ2-7
clone size: NA
D gene: NA

CDR3 protein: CASSPVQASSGANVLTF
CDR3 DNA: TGCGCCAGCAGTCCTGTACAGGCAAGCTCTGGGGCCAACGTCCTGACTTTC
CDR3 length: 17
V gene: TRBV4-1
J gene: TRBJ2-6
clone size: NA
D gene: NA

CDR3 protein: CASARGQSSGNTIYF
CDR3 DNA: TGTGCCAGTGCTCGGGGACAGAGCTCTGGAAACACCATATATTTT
CDR3 length: 15
V gene: TRBV6-5
J gene: TRBJ1-3
clone size: NA
D gene: TRBD1

CDR3 protein: CASGRSGTSREQYF
CDR3 DNA: TGTGCCAGCGGGCGTTCCGGGACTAGTAGAGAGCAGTACTTC
CDR3 length: 14
V gene: TRBV7-2
J gene: TRBJ2-7
clone size: NA
D gene: TRBD2

CDR3 protein: CASSRGINEKLFF
CDR3 DNA: TGTGCCAGCAGCAGGGGAATTAATGAAAAACTGTTTTTT
CDR3 length: 13
V gene: TRBV7-2
J gene: TRBJ1-4
clone size: NA
D gene: NA

CDR3 protein: CASSARSIPTDTQYF
CDR3 DNA: TGTGCCAGCAGTGCCCGATCTATCCCCACAGATACGCAGTATTTT
CDR3 length: 15
V gene: TRBV2
J gene: TRBJ2-3
clone size: NA
D gene: NA

CDR3 protein: CASSPSRGMVTF
CDR3 DNA: TGTGCCAGCAGCCCTAGCCGGGGAATGGTGACCTTC
CDR3 length: 12
V gene: TRBV2
J gene: TRBJ1-2
clone size: NA
D gene: NA

CDR3 protein: CASSYEGARNSPLHF
CDR3 DNA: TGTGCCAGCAGTTACGAGGGGGCGCGGAATTCACCCCTCCACTTT
CDR3 length: 15
V gene: TRBV6-5
J gene: TRBJ1-6
clone size: NA
D gene: TRBD1

CDR3 protein: CASKTTGVSYEQYF
CDR3 DNA: TGTGCCAGCAAAACTACAGGGGTCTCCTACGAGCAGTACTTC
CDR3 length: 14
V gene: TRBV19
J gene: TRBJ2-7
clone size: NA
D gene: TRBD1

CDR3 protein: CASSPQGTNTEAFF
CDR3 DNA: TGCGCCAGCAGCCCCCAGGGAACGAACACTGAAGCTTTCTTT
CDR3 length: 14
V gene: TRBV5-1
J gene: TRBJ1-1
clone size: NA
D gene: NA

CDR3 protein: CASKTGDYSNQPQHF
CDR3 DNA: TGTGCCAGTAAGACAGGAGATTATAGCAATCAGCCCCAGCATTTT
CDR3 length: 15
V gene: TRBV19
J gene: TRBJ1-5
clone size: few
D gene: NA

CDR3 protein: CASTGRAGRPGELFF
CDR3 DNA: TGTGCCAGCACTGGTCGGGCGGGGCGTCCCGGAGAGCTGTTTTTT
CDR3 length: 15
V gene: TRBV6-6
J gene: TRBJ2-2
clone size: once
D gene: NA

CDR3 protein: CASSSRRDTEAFF
CDR3 DNA: TGTGCCAGCAGTAGCAGACGGGACACTGAAGCTTTCTTT
CDR3 length: 13
V gene: TRBV6-5
J gene: TRBJ1-1
clone size: NA
D gene: NA

CDR3 protein: CASSPVASLDFNEQFF
CDR3 DNA: TGTGCCAGCAGCCCCGTGGCTAGCCTCGATTTCAATGAGCAGTTCTTC
CDR3 length: 16
V gene: TRBV9
J gene: TRBJ2-1
clone size: NA
D gene: NA

CDR3 protein: CASSPNNYGYTF
CDR3 DNA: TGTGCCAGCAGTCCAAATAACTATGGCTACACCTTC
CDR3 length: 12
V gene: TRBV6-5
J gene: TRBJ1-2
clone size: NA
D gene: NA

CDR3 protein: CASSLGWAETDTQYF
CDR3 DNA: TGTGCCAGCAGCTTAGGATGGGCTGAGACAGATACGCAGTATTTT
CDR3 length: 15
V gene: TRBV11-2
J gene: TRBJ2-3
clone size: NA
D gene: NA

CDR3 protein: CASSQRLAGPSTDTQYF
CDR3 DNA: TGTGCCAGCAGTCAAAGACTAGCGGGCCCATCTACAGATACGCAGTATTTT
CDR3 length: 17
V gene: TRBV5-4
J gene: TRBJ2-3
clone size: NA
D gene: TRBD2

CDR3 protein: CASAPIDSTGFYEQYF
CDR3 DNA: TGTGCCAGCGCCCCTATTGACAGCACGGGCTTTTACGAGCAGTACTTC
CDR3 length: 16
V gene: TRBV6-6
J gene: TRBJ2-7
clone size: NA
D gene: NA

CDR3 protein: CASSMWGRTSGGSTDTQYF
CDR3 DNA: TGTGCCAGCAGCATGTGGGGGAGGACTAGCGGGGGCAGCACAGATACGCAGTATTTT
CDR3 length: 19
V gene: TRBV7-2
J gene: TRBJ2-3
clone size: NA
D gene: TRBD2

CDR3 protein: CASSLTGNNQPQHF
CDR3 DNA: TGTGCCAGCAGCCTCACAGGGAACAATCAGCCCCAGCATTTT
CDR3 length: 14
V gene: TRBV11-2
J gene: TRBJ1-5
clone size: NA
D gene: NA

CDR3 protein: CATRDSSTDTQYF
CDR3 DNA: TGTGCCACCAGAGATTCTAGCACAGATACGCAGTATTTT
CDR3 length: 13
V gene: TRBV24-1
J gene: TRBJ2-3
clone size: NA
D gene: NA

CDR3 protein: CASSKTGSSVNEQFF
CDR3 DNA: TGCGCCAGCAGCAAGACAGGTAGTTCAGTCAATGAGCAGTTCTTC
CDR3 length: 15
V gene: TRBV5-1
J gene: TRBJ2-1
clone size: NA
D gene: NA

CDR3 protein: CASTGQGNEKLFF
CDR3 DNA: TGTGCCAGTACAGGACAGGGGAATGAAAAACTGTTTTTT
CDR3 length: 13
V gene: TRBV19
J gene: TRBJ1-4
clone size: once
D gene: TRBD1

CDR3 protein: CASSLGSLRQGYGYTF
CDR3 DNA: TGTGCCAGCAGCTTAGGGTCTCTGCGGCAGGGCTATGGCTACACCTTC
CDR3 length: 16
V gene: TRBV7-9
J gene: TRBJ1-2
clone size: NA
D gene: NA

CDR3 protein: CASSPDRGPGNTIYF
CDR3 DNA: TGTGCCAGCAGCCCGGACAGGGGGCCTGGAAACACCATATATTTT
CDR3 length: 15
V gene: TRBV7-6
J gene: TRBJ1-3
clone size: NA
D gene: TRBD1

CDR3 protein: CASSLEWGDYGYTF
CDR3 DNA: TGCGCCAGCAGCCTCGAGTGGGGGGACTATGGCTACACCTTC
CDR3 length: 14
V gene: TRBV5-1
J gene: TRBJ1-2
clone size: NA
D gene: NA

CDR3 protein: CASSQEPAGGTSGNEQFF
CDR3 DNA: TGTGCCAGCAGCCAGGAGCCGGCGGGGGGGACTAGCGGGAATGAGCAGTTCTTC
CDR3 length: 18
V gene: TRBV4-2
J gene: TRBJ2-1
clone size: NA
D gene: TRBD2

CDR3 protein: CASSLGKGRTMNTEAFF
CDR3 DNA: TGTGCCAGCAGCTTGGGGAAGGGTAGGACAATGAACACTGAAGCTTTCTTT
CDR3 length: 17
V gene: TRBV5-4
J gene: TRBJ1-1
clone size: NA
D gene: NA

CDR3 protein: CASSVGRVSTYEQYF
CDR3 DNA: TGTGCCAGCAGCGTAGGGAGGGTATCTACCTACGAGCAGTACTTC
CDR3 length: 15
V gene: TRBV9
J gene: TRBJ2-7
clone size: NA
D gene: NA